This T cell receptor (beta chain) was found in a study of blood T cell repertoires in COVID-19. Study details: Sites in the United States, Italy and Spain provided acute and convalescent COVID-19 samples. Sources were T cells, B-cell-depleted T cells, or PBMCs; the material itself was cDNA or gDNA.

As originally analysed: Reference gene primers were amplified, and this amplification served to estimate nucleated cell counts. The repertoire was sequenced with immunoSEQ multiplex PCR; TCRdb's copy has only in-frame clones and lacks some. Clone size and the V and J calls come from that table; the DNA yielded D and trimming. The data show 100,000 to 120,000 clones, with about 70% seen just once and about 8.3% held by the top ten. CDR3 size: 15 residues. Germline assignment: CDR1 LNHDA and CDR2 SQIVND (reference sequence). V lost 5 bases and J 0 bases, leaving 11 bases between the germline ends. J is TRBJ2-4 and V is TRBV19, with a tentative D call TRBD2 (5 bases). The sequencing sample was made of peripheral blood. The receptor comes from a woman aged 60-75 years with acute or convalescent COVID-19. The CDR3 DNA follows: TGTGCCAGTAGTGTAGGCGCGGGAGCCAAAAACATTCAGTACTTC. This codes for CASSVGAGAKNIQYF.